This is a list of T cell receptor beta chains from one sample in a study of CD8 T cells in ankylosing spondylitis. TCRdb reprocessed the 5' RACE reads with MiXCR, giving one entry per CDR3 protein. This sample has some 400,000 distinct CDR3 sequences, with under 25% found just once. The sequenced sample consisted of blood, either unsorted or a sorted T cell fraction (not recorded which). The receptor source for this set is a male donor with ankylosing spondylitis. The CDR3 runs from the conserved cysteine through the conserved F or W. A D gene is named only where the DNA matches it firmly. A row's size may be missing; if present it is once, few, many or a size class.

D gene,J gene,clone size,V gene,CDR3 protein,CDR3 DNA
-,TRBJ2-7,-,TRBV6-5,CASSYVQRNYEQYF,TGTGCCAGCAGTTACGTCCAACGCAACTACGAGCAGTACTTC
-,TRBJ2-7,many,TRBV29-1,CSVGGRSYEQYF,TGCAGCGTTGGAGGGCGATCCTACGAGCAGTACTTC
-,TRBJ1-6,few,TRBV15,CATSRDRSRGNSPLHF,TGTGCCACCAGCAGAGATCGAAGCAGGGGTAATTCACCCCTCCACTTT
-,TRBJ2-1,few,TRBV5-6,CASSLNPVSYNEQFF,TGTGCCAGCAGCTTGAATCCGGTATCCTACAATGAGCAGTTCTTC
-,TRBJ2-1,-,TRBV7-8,CASSLLGSYNEQFF,TGTGCCAGCAGCCTTTTGGGTTCCTACAATGAGCAGTTCTTC
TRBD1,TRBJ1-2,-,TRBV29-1,CSENRGYGYTF,TGCAGCGAGAACAGGGGCTATGGCTACACCTTC
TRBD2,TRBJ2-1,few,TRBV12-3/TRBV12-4,CASSLNSGSREQFF,TGTGCCAGCAGTTTAAATAGCGGGAGTAGGGAGCAGTTCTTC
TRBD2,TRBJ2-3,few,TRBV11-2,CASSLEGGAERPQYF,TGTGCCAGCAGCTTAGAGGGAGGGGCAGAACGGCCGCAGTATTTT
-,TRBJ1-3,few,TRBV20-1,CSASRGLGGNTIYF,TGCAGTGCTAGTCGAGGGCTTGGAGGAAACACCATATATTTT
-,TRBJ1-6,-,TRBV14,CASSPYDRPLHF,TGTGCCAGCAGCCCATACGACAGGCCCCTCCACTTT
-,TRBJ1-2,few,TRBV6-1,CASSPGGFRGNGYTF,TGTGCCAGCAGTCCTGGAGGGTTTCGGGGCAATGGCTACACCTTC
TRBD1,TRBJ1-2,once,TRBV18,CASSQGTENGYTF,TGTGCCAGCTCACAAGGGACAGAAAATGGCTACACCTTC
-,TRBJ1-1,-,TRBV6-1,CASDIGLTEAFF,TGTGCCAGCGATATAGGACTCACTGAAGCTTTCTTT
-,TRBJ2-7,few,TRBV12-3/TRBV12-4,CASSFSLAREQYF,TGTGCCAGCAGTTTCTCACTAGCCCGCGAGCAGTACTTC
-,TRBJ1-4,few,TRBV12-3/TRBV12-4,CASSFEGGGSIREKLFF,TGTGCCAGCAGTTTTGAGGGGGGGGGCAGTATAAGGGAAAAACTGTTTTTT
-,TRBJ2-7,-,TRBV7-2,CASVRGPGTGYEQYF,TGTGCCAGCGTCAGAGGCCCGGGTACGGGCTACGAGCAGTACTTC
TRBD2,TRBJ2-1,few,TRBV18,CASSPPLAGSYNEQFF,TGTGCCAGCTCACCACCACTAGCGGGTTCCTACAATGAGCAGTTCTTC
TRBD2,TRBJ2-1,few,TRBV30,CACNAGVMSYNEQFF,TGTGCCTGTAATGCGGGAGTTATGTCCTACAATGAGCAGTTCTTC
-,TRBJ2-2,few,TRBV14,CASSRFPNTGELFF,TGTGCCAGCTCAAGGTTTCCGAACACCGGGGAGCTGTTTTTT
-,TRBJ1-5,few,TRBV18,CASSPNRDGQPQHF,TGTGCCAGCTCACCCAACAGGGATGGGCAGCCCCAGCATTTT
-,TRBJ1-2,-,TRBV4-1,CASSQDGAGYYGYTF,TGCGCCAGCAGCCAAGATGGCGCGGGGTACTATGGCTACACCTTC
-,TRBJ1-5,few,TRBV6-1,CASSVTGGSNQPQHF,TGTGCCAGCAGTGTTACGGGTGGGAGCAATCAGCCCCAGCATTTT
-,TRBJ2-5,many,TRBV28,CASSLRGQETQYF,TGTGCTAGCAGCTTAAGGGGCCAAGAGACCCAGTACTTC
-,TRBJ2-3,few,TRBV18,CASSPQGRGASTDTQYF,TGTGCCAGCTCACCACAAGGCCGGGGAGCTAGCACAGATACGCAGTATTTT
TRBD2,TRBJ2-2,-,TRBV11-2,CASSLDPSGRLGDLFF,TGTGCCAGCAGCTTAGATCCTAGCGGGAGGCTGGGGGACCTGTTTTTT
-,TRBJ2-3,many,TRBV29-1,CSAQRQGIVTDTQYF,TGCAGCGCCCAAAGGCAGGGGATCGTCACAGATACGCAGTATTTT
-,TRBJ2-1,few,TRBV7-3,CASSLGRDWEQFF,TGTGCCAGCAGCTTAGGGCGGGATTGGGAGCAGTTCTTC
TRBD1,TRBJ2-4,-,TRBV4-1,CASSQDRQGVRSDF,TGCGCCAGCAGCCAAGATCGGCAGGGGGTCAGGTCAGACTTC
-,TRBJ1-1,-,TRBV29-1,CSVAELNTEAFF,TGCAGCGTTGCAGAGTTGAACACTGAAGCTTTCTTT
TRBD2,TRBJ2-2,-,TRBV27,CASSGVAGLTGELFF,TGTGCCAGCAGTGGGGTAGCGGGGCTCACCGGGGAGCTGTTTTTT
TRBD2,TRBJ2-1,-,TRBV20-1,CSARVRGRVQNEQFF,TGCAGTGCTAGAGTCCGCGGGAGAGTCCAAAATGAGCAGTTCTTC
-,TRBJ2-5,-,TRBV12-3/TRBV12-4,CASSFGAVETQYF,TGTGCCAGCAGTTTCGGGGCCGTGGAGACCCAGTACTTC
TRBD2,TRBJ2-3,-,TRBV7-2,CASSLATGGLQDTQYF,TGTGCCAGCAGCTTAGCGACGGGAGGCCTCCAAGATACGCAGTATTTT
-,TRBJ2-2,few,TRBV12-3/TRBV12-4,CASSSRSWLGELFF,TGTGCCAGCAGTTCCCGCTCCTGGCTGGGGGAGCTGTTTTTT
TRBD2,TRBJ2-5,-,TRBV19,CASRPGLAGGETQYF,TGTGCCAGTAGGCCCGGACTAGCGGGAGGGGAGACCCAGTACTTC
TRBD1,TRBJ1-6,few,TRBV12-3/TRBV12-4,CASSLALQGNSPLHF,TGTGCCAGCAGTTTAGCGTTACAGGGGAATTCACCCCTCCACTTT
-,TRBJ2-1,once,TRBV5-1,CASSRADSTFGNEQFF,TGCGCCAGCAGCAGGGCGGACAGTACGTTCGGCAATGAGCAGTTCTTC
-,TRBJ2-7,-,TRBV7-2,CASSYQSPGPFAYEQYF,TGTGCCAGCAGCTATCAATCTCCGGGACCATTTGCGTACGAGCAGTACTTC
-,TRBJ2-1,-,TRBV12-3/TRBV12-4,CASSLFGGGGRYNEQFF,TGTGCCAGCAGTCTCTTTGGCGGCGGGGGCCGCTACAATGAGCAGTTCTTC
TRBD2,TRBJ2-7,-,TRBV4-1,CASSHPGLVPYEQYF,TGCGCCAGCAGCCACCCGGGACTAGTTCCCTACGAGCAGTACTTC
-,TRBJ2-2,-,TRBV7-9,CASSLISGELFF,TGTGCCAGCAGCTTAATCTCCGGGGAGCTGTTTTTT
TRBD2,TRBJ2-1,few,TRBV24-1,CATSGGLAGLSYNEQFF,TGTGCCACCAGTGGAGGACTAGCGGGTCTCTCCTACAATGAGCAGTTCTTC
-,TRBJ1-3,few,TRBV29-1,CSVELSGNTIYF,TGCAGCGTTGAATTGTCTGGAAACACCATATATTTT
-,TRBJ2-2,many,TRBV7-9,CASSPGGTGELFF,TGTGCCAGCAGCCCAGGCGGCACCGGGGAGCTGTTTTTT
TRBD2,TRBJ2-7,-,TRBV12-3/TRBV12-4,CASRGTSGNYGYEQYF,TGTGCCAGCAGGGGGACTAGCGGGAACTACGGCTACGAGCAGTACTTC